This T cell receptor beta chain was recovered during a study of CD8 T cells in Susac syndrome. RNA in amounts of roughly 0.5 to 1 ug was reverse transcribed with random hexamers. TCRdb itself ran the immunoSEQ multiplex PCR reads through MiXCR, one entry per CDR3 protein. Of about 300,000 distinct CDR3 sequences listed, roughly 85% are singletons. CDR3 size: 15 residues. V lost 6 bases to trimming and J lost 1 base; unmatched junction nucleotides: 8. Germline CDR1 is PRHDT and CDR2 is FYEKMQ (reference sequence). The V gene is TRBV13, the J gene TRBJ1-1, with 7 bases lining up with TRBD1. This sequence was found in a human donor with multiple sclerosis. Sequenced material: CD8+ T cells from PBMCs. The CDR3 spells CASRLSGQRNTEAFF. The CDR3, as DNA: TGTGCCAGCAGATTATCGGGACAGAGGAACACTGAAGCTTTCTTT.